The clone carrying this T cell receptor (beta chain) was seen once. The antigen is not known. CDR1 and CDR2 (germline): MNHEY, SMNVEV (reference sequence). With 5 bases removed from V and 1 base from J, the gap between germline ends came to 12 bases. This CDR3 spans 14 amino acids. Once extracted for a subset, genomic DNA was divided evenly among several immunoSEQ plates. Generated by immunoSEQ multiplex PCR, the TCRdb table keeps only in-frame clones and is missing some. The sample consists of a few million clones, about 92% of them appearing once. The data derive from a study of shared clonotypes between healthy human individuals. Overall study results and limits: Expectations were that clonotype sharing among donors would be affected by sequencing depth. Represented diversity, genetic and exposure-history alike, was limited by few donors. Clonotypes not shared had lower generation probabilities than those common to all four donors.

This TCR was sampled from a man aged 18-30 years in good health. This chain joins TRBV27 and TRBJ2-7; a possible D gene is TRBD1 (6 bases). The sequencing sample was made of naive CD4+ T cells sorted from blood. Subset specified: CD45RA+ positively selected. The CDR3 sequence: CASSDGQTSYEQYF. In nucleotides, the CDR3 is TGTGCCAGCAGTGATGGACAGACATCCTACGAGCAGTACTTC.